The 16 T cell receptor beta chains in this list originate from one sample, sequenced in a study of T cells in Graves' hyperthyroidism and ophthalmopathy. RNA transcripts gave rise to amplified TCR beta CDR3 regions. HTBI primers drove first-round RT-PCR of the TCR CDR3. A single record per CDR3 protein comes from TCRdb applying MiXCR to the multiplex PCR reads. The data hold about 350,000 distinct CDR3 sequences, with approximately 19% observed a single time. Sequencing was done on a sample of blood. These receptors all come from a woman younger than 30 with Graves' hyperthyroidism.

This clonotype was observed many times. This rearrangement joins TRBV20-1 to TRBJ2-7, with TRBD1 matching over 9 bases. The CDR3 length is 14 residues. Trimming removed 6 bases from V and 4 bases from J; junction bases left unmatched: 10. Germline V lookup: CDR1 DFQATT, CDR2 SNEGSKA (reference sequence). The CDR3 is CSATSGTGTYEQYF. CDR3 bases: TGCAGTGCCACCTCCGGGACAGGGACGTACGAGCAGTACTTC.

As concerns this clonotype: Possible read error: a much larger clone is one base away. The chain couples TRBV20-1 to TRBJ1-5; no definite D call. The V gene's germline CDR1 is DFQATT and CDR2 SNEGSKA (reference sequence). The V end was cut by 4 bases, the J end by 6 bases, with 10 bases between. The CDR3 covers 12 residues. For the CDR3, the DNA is TGCAGTGCTATAGACGGGGTTCAGCCCCAGCATTTT. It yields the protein CSAIDGVQPQHF.

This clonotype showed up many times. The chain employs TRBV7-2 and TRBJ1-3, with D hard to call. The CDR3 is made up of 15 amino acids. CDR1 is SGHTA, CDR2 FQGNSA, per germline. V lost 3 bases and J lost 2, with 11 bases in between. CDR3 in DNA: TGTGCCAGCAGCTTCCGGGTCTCACCTGGAAACACCATATATTTT. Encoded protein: CASSFRVSPGNTIYF. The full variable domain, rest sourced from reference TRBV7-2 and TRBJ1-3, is GAGVSQSPSNKVTEKGKDVELRCDPISGHTALYWYRQSLGQGLEFLIYFQGNSAPDKSGLPSDRFSAERTGGSVSTLTIQRTQQEDSAVYLCASSFRVSPGNTIYFGEGSWLTVV.

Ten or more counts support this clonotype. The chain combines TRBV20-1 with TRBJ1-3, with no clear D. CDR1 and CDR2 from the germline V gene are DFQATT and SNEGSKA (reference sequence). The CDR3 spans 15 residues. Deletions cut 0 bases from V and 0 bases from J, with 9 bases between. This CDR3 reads CSARDDWSSGNTIYF. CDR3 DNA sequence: TGCAGTGCTAGAGACGACTGGAGCTCTGGAAACACCATATATTTT.

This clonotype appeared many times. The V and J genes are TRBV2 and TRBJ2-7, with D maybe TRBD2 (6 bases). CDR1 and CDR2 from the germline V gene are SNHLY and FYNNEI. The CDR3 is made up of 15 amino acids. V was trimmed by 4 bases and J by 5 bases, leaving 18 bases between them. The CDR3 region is CASSARTGVGDEQYF. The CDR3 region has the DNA TGTGCCAGCAGTGCTCGTACGGGGGTAGGGGACGAGCAGTACTTC. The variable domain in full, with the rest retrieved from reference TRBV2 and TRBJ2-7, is EPEVTQTPSHQVTQMGQEVILRCVPISNHLYFYWYRQILGQKVEFLVSFYNNEISEKSEIFDDQFSVERPDGSNFTLKIRSTKLEDSAMYFCASSARTGVGDEQYFGPGTRLTVT.

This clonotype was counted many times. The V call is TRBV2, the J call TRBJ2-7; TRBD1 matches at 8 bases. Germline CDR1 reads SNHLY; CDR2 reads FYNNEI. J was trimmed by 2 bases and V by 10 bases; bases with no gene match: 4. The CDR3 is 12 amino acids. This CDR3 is CANRGSTYEQYF. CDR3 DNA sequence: TGTGCCAACAGGGGGAGCACCTACGAGCAGTACTTC. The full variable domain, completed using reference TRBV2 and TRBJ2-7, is EPEVTQTPSHQVTQMGQEVILRCVPISNHLYFYWYRQILGQKVEFLVSFYNNEISEKSEIFDDQFSVERPDGSNFTLKIRSTKLEDSAMYFCANRGSTYEQYFGPGTRLTVT.

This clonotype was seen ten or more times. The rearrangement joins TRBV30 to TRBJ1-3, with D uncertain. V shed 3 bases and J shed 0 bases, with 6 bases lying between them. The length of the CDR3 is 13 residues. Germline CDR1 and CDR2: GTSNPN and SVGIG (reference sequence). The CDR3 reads CAWSSFSGNTIYF. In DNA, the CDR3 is TGTGCCTGGAGCTCCTTCTCTGGAAACACCATATATTTT. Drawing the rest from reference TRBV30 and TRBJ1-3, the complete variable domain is SQTIHQWPATLVQPVGSPLSLECTVEGTSNPNLYWYRQAAGRGLQLLFYSVGIGQISSEVPQNLSASRPQDRQFILSSKKLLLSDSGFYLCAWSSFSGNTIYFGEGSWLTVV.

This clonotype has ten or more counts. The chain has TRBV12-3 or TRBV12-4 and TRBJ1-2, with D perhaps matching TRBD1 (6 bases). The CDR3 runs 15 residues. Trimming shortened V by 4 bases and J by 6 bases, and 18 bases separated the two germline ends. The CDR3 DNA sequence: TGTGCCAGCAGTTACCAGGGGATCGAGAGTAATGGCTACACCTTC. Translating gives CASSYQGIESNGYTF.

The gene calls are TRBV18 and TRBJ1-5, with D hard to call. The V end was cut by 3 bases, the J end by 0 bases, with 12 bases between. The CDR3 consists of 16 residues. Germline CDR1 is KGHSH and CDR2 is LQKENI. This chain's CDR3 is CASSPSQSISNQPQHF. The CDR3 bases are TGTGCCAGCTCACCCTCTCAGAGCATTAGCAATCAGCCCCAGCATTTT.

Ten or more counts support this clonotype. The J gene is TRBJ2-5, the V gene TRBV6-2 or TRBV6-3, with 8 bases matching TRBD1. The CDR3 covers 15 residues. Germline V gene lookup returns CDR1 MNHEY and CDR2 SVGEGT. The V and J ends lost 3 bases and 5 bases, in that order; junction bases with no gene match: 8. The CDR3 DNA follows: TGTGCCAGCAGTTATCCCGGGACAGGCAGGGAGACCCAGTACTTC. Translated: CASSYPGTGRETQYF.

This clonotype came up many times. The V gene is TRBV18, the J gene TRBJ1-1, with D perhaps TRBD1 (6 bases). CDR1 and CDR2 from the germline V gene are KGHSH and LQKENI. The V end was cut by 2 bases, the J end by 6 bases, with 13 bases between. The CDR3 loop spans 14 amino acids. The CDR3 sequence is CASSPGRGTSEAFF. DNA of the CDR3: TGTGCCAGCTCACCAGGGAGGGGGACCTCTGAAGCTTTCTTT. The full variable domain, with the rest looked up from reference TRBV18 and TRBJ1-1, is NAGVMQNPRHLVRRRGQEARLRCSPMKGHSHVYWYRQLPEEGLKFMVYLQKENIIDESGMPKERFSAEFPKEGPSILRIQQVVRGDSAAYFCASSPGRGTSEAFFGQGTRLTVV.

CDR3 amino acids: CASSEVDRDTEAFF. The CDR3 region has the DNA TGTGCCAGCAGTGAAGTTGACAGGGACACTGAAGCTTTCTTT. J is TRBJ1-1 and V is TRBV6-1, with 7 bases matching TRBD1. Per the germline V gene, CDR1 is MNHNS and CDR2 is SASEGT. This CDR3 contains 14 residues. With V trimmed by 1 base and J by 3 bases, 2 bases remained unmatched.

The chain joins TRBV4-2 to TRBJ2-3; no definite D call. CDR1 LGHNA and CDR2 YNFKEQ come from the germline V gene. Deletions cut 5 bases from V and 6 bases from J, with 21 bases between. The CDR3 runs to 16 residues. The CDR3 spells CASSGAVNRGADTQYF. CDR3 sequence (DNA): TGTGCCAGCAGCGGTGCCGTAAACCGCGGAGCCGATACGCAGTATTTT.

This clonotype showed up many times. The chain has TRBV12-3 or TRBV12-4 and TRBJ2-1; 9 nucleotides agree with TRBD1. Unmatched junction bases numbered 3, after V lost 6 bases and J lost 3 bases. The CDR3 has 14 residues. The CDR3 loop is CASSRQGGYNEQFF. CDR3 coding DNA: TGTGCCAGCAGCCGACAGGGGGGCTACAATGAGCAGTTCTTC.

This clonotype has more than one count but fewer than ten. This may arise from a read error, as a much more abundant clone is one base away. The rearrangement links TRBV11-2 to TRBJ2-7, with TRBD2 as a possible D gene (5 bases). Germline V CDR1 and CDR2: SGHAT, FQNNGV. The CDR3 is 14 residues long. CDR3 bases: TGTGCCAACAGCTTACATGGGGTGGAGGACGGGCAGTACTTC. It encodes CANSLHGVEDGQYF.

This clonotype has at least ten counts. The chain's CDR3 is CASSLLQGGNTIYF. The CDR3 nucleotides are TGTGCCAGCAGTTTATTACAGGGTGGAAACACCATATATTTT. The chain links TRBV12-3 or TRBV12-4 to TRBJ1-3; perhaps TRBD1 as D (6 bases). The CDR3 consists of 14 residues. Trimming removed 2 bases at V and 3 bases at J, with 8 bases between.